This record concerns one TCR beta chain sequence. Its antigen is currently unknown. Time point of the sample: new active TB diagnosis, blood taken before or within 7 days of starting treatment. The sample belongs to a study of T cells in tuberculosis. Study outcomes and limitations: Active tuberculosis alpha repertoires lay closer to GMM-specific TCRs than controls'. Shorter CDR3-alpha in active tuberculosis partly drove smaller distances.

TCRdb keeps only in-frame clones here, not all; method: immunoSEQ multiplex PCR. In the table there are some 49,000 clones, 90% to 95% of which are singletons. CDR3 length: 18 amino acids. Germline V gene lookup returns CDR1 SGHDN and CDR2 FVKESK. Trimming removed 4 bases from V and 3 bases from J; junction bases left unmatched: 12. This chain connects TRBV14 to TRBJ2-1; 10 bases fit TRBD1. The starting material was PBMCs, obtained at tuberculosis diagnosis. The TCR was taken from an adult with tuberculosis. This CDR3 is CASSPLMGTGDFYNEQFF. The CDR3 coding sequence is TGTGCCAGCAGCCCATTGATGGGGACAGGGGATTTCTACAATGAGCAGTTCTTC. The whole variable domain, filled in from reference TRBV14 and TRBJ2-1, reads EAGVTQFPSHSVIEKGQTVTLRCDPISGHDNLYWYRRVMGKEIKFLLHFVKESKQDESGMPNNRFLAERTGGTYSTLKVQPAELEDSGVYFCASSPLMGTGDFYNEQFFGPGTRLTVL.